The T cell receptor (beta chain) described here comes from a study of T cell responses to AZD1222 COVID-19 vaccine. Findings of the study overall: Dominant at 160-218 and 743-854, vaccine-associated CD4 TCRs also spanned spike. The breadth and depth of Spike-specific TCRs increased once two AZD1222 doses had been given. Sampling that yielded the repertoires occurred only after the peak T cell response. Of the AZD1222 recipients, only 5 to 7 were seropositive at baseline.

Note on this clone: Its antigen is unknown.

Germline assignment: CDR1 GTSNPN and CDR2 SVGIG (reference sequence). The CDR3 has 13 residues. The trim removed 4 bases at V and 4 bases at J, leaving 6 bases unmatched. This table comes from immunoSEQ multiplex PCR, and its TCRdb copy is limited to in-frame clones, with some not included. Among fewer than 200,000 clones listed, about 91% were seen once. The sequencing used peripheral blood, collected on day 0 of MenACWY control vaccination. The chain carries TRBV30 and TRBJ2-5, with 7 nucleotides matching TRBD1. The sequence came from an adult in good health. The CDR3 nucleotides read TGTGCCTGGAACAGGGGTGGAATAGAGACCCAGTACTTC. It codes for CAWNRGGIETQYF.